The 13 T cell receptor beta chains below were found in one sample sequenced in a study of cytomegalovirus exposure and HLA in healthy donors. This PCR relied on a set of 60 Vbeta primers and 13 Jbeta primers. Assay: immunoSEQ multiplex PCR; the TCRdb copy retains only in-frame clones and omits some. The sample contains approximately 250,000 clones, approximately 84% of which appear only once. Sequenced: PBMCs. These receptors were taken from a girl between 2 and 10 years old in good health and CMV-seronegative.

The rearrangement uses TRBV19 and TRBJ1-5, with 7 bases fitting TRBD1. After removal of 4 bases from V and 7 bases from J, the junction contained 10 bases not matched to a gene. This CDR3 contains 15 residues. Germline V gene data show CDR1 as LNHDA and CDR2 as SQIVND (reference sequence). This CDR3 reads CASSKDRVGKQPQHF. The CDR3 region has the DNA TGTGCCAGTAGTAAAGACAGGGTAGGTAAGCAGCCCCAGCATTTT. The complete variable domain, with remaining parts taken from reference TRBV19 and TRBJ1-5, reads DGGITQSPKYLFRKEGQNVTLSCEQNLNHDAMYWYRQDPGQGLRLIYYSQIVNDFQKGDIAEGYSVSREKKESFPLTVTSAQKNPTAFYLCASSKDRVGKQPQHFGDGTRLSIL.

J is TRBJ1-2 and V is TRBV13; 12 bases are shared with TRBD1. The CDR3 runs to 18 residues. Germline V gene data show CDR1 as PRHDT and CDR2 as FYEKMQ (reference sequence). Trimming removed 6 bases from V and 3 bases from J; junction bases left unmatched: 14. CDR3 protein: CASRFFRDRGRLDYGYTF. The CDR3 DNA is TGTGCCAGCAGATTCTTCCGGGACAGGGGGCGCCTGGACTATGGCTACACCTTC.

CDR3 loop: CASSDPGQGASQPQHF. The CDR3 DNA sequence: TGTGCCAGTAGTGACCCGGGACAGGGGGCCAGTCAGCCCCAGCATTTT. The chain combines TRBV19 with TRBJ1-5, with 12 positions matching TRBD1. The CDR3 spans 16 residues. The V gene end was trimmed by 5 bases and the J gene end by 6 bases; junction bases not matched to a gene: 8. CDR1 is LNHDA and CDR2 is SQIVND in the germline V gene (reference sequence).

The chain combines TRBV6-5 with TRBJ1-2, with 7 nucleotides matching TRBD1. The CDR3 is 15 amino acids. V lost 0 bases, J lost 5 bases, and 6 bases stayed unmatched. Looked up from germline, CDR1 is MNHEY and CDR2 is SVGAGI. The CDR3 sequence is CASSYSLQGTYGYTF. The DNA of the CDR3 is TGTGCCAGCAGTTACTCGCTACAGGGGACTTATGGCTACACCTTC.

This clone was seen a single time. J is TRBJ2-1 and V is TRBV7-9; the match to TRBD2 covers 9 bases. The length of the CDR3 is 16 residues. Germline CDR1 and CDR2: SEHNR and FQNEAQ (reference sequence). V shed 1 base, J shed 7 bases, and the junction held 8 bases outside the gene matches. For the CDR3, the DNA is TGTGCCAGCAGCTTAGTAGGCGGGGGGGCAAGGAATGAGCAGTTCTTC. It specifies CASSLVGGGARNEQFF.

This clone came up once. This chain connects TRBV29-1 to TRBJ2-5, with D uncertain. V was trimmed by 7 bases and J by 2 bases, leaving 17 bases between them. From germline, CDR1 is SQVTM and CDR2 ANQGSEA. There are 14 residues in the CDR3. The CDR3 loop reads CSGARSTEQETQYF. Written as DNA, the CDR3 is TGCAGCGGTGCCCGATCTACAGAGCAAGAGACCCAGTACTTC.

CDR3 protein: CASSSGQPYTGELFF. The CDR3 DNA reads TGTGCCAGCAGCTCGGGACAGCCTTACACCGGGGAGCTGTTTTTT. V gene TRBV7-6 combines with J gene TRBJ2-2; 7 bases fit TRBD1. V shed 4 bases, J shed 3 bases, and the junction held 5 bases outside the gene matches. CDR1 is SGHVS and CDR2 is FNYEAQ in the germline V gene. CDR3 size: 15 residues.

This clone has a handful of counts. The chain combines TRBV19 with TRBJ1-1; unclear D gene. CDR3 size: 11 residues. Germline values: CDR1 LNHDA, CDR2 SQIVND (reference sequence). Trimming pared 6 bases from V and 3 bases from J, leaving 5 bases between. The CDR3 DNA follows: TGTGCCAGTAGGAGGGACACTGAAGCTTTCTTT. The encoded protein is CASRRDTEAFF. The full variable domain, rest sourced from reference TRBV19 and TRBJ1-1, is DGGITQSPKYLFRKEGQNVTLSCEQNLNHDAMYWYRQDPGQGLRLIYYSQIVNDFQKGDIAEGYSVSREKKESFPLTVTSAQKNPTAFYLCASRRDTEAFFGQGTRLTVV.

V is TRBV5-1 and J is TRBJ2-3, with TRBD2 matching 8 bases. The germline CDR1 and CDR2 sequences are SGHRS and YFSETQ. Trimming removed 0 bases from V and 6 bases from J; junction bases left unmatched: 3. The CDR3 is 14 residues long. CDR3 loop: CASSLVVAGDTQYF. DNA of the CDR3: TGCGCCAGCAGCTTGGTGGTAGCGGGGGATACGCAGTATTTT.

This chain connects TRBV6-6 to TRBJ2-1; 9 bases are shared with TRBD2. Germline loops: CDR1 MNHNY, CDR2 SVGAGI (reference sequence). The ends lost 8 bases at V and 10 bases at J; junction bases unmatched: 12. The length of the CDR3 is 14 residues. The CDR3, as DNA: TGTGCCAGCTCGTTTGGCGGGGGGGCTGAGGAGCAGTTCTTC. Amino acids: CASSFGGGAEEQFF.

The rearrangement uses TRBV27 and TRBJ1-5; D possibly corresponds to TRBD1 (5 bases). V was cut by 6 bases and J by 4 bases, with 13 bases left in between. The germline V gene has CDR1 MNHEY and CDR2 SMNVEV (reference sequence). This CDR3 is 14 amino acids long. This CDR3 reads CASSPDRLNQPQHF. The CDR3 bases are TGTGCCAGCAGCCCAGACAGACTTAATCAGCCCCAGCATTTT.

The chain recombines TRBV9 with TRBJ2-7; 9 positions agree with TRBD1. The germline V gene encodes CDR1 SGDLS and CDR2 YYNGEE. The CDR3 totals 18 residues. With V trimmed by 4 bases and J by 0 bases, 14 bases remained unmatched. In DNA form, the CDR3 reads TGTGCCAGCAGCCCACCGGGACAGGGACCCCTGGGCTCCTACGAGCAGTACTTC. Its translation: CASSPPGQGPLGSYEQYF.

Comments on this clone: Other nucleotide sequences from this sample produce the same CDR3. This chain connects TRBV7-9 to TRBJ2-7, with D unresolved. Germline assignment: CDR1 SEHNR and CDR2 FQNEAQ (reference sequence). This CDR3 has 13 residues. With 1 base removed from V and 3 bases from J, the gap between germline ends came to 7 bases. For the CDR3, the DNA is TGTGCCAGCAGCTTAGGCCTCTACTACGAGCAGTACTTC. This sequence encodes CASSLGLYYEQYF.